The rows below give T cell receptor beta chains drawn from one sample of a study of cytomegalovirus exposure and HLA in healthy donors. TCRdb's copy holds only in-frame clones and misses some; the assay was immunoSEQ multiplex PCR. The sample yields around 80,000 clones, 75% to 80% seen once. Sequencing was carried out using PBMCs. Source of these receptors: a man aged 35-49 years in good health and CMV-seronegative. Each CDR3 is given with its conserved first and last residue. The D gene is left open where the match is weak. A row's size may be missing; if present it is once, few, many or a size class.

TRBD2,TRBJ2-3,15,TRBV30,-,CAWMGTSGRQDTQYF,TGTGCCTGGATGGGGACTAGCGGGAGGCAAGATACGCAGTATTTT
TRBD1,TRBJ1-1,12,TRBV10-2,few,CASNQGGTEAFF,TGCGCCAGCAACCAGGGGGGCACTGAAGCTTTCTTT
TRBD1,TRBJ1-1,14,TRBV27,-,CASSLSLGTGEAFF,TGTGCCAGCAGTTTATCGCTAGGGACAGGGGAAGCTTTCTTT
TRBD2,TRBJ2-5,17,TRBV7-8,-,CASSSIDLAGEGETQYF,TGTGCCAGCAGCTCTATAGATCTAGCGGGAGAGGGAGAGACCCAGTACTTC
TRBD1,TRBJ1-1,16,TRBV7-6,-,CASSLLAGGTNTEAFF,TGTGCCAGCAGCTTATTGGCAGGGGGCACGAACACTGAAGCTTTCTTT
-,TRBJ1-3,15,TRBV30,few,CAWSDSGRGGNTIYF,TGTGCCTGGAGTGATTCCGGAAGAGGGGGAAACACCATATATTTT
TRBD2,TRBJ2-7,15,TRBV7-8,-,CASSWTSGSFYEQYF,TGTGCCAGCAGCTGGACTAGCGGGAGTTTTTACGAGCAGTACTTC
TRBD2,TRBJ2-1,17,TRBV4-1,-,CASSQDLASGVYNEQFF,TGCGCCAGCAGCCAAGATTTGGCTAGCGGGGTATACAATGAGCAGTTCTTC
-,TRBJ1-3,12,TRBV4-1,once,CASSQAGNTIYF,TGCGCCAGCAGCCAAGCGGGAAACACCATATATTTT
-,TRBJ2-1,15,TRBV11-3,-,CASSLRTGVGNEQFF,TGTGCCAGCAGCTTACGGACCGGGGTGGGGAATGAGCAGTTCTTC
-,TRBJ1-1,11,TRBV29-1,-,CSASSNTEAFF,TGCAGCGCCTCCTCGAACACTGAAGCTTTCTTT
-,TRBJ1-5,14,TRBV5-5,once,CASSLLADNQPQHF,TGTGCCAGCAGCTTGTTGGCAGACAATCAGCCCCAGCATTTT
-,TRBJ2-1,15,TRBV7-8,-,CASSLLDSTYNEQFF,TGTGCCAGCAGCTTATTGGACTCAACCTACAATGAGCAGTTCTTC
-,TRBJ2-2,13,TRBV7-6,-,CASRASAIGELFF,TGTGCCAGCAGGGCTAGCGCTATCGGGGAGCTGTTTTTT
-,TRBJ1-5,16,TRBV4-3,-,CASSPSTGIRNQPQHF,TGCGCCAGCAGCCCTTCGACAGGTATTCGCAATCAGCCCCAGCATTTT
TRBD1,TRBJ1-4,16,TRBV4-3,-,CASSRGLQGRDEKLFF,TGCGCCAGCTCGAGGGGCCTACAGGGGCGGGATGAAAAACTGTTTTTT
TRBD1,TRBJ2-7,13,TRBV9,-,CASSLGQGPEQYF,TGTGCCAGCAGCCTGGGACAGGGACCCGAGCAGTACTTC
-,TRBJ1-2,14,TRBV9,-,CASSVDEINYGYTF,TGTGCCAGCAGCGTAGATGAGATTAACTATGGCTACACCTTC
-,TRBJ1-3,12,TRBV2,-,CASSLSGNTIYF,TGTGCCAGCAGTCTCTCTGGAAACACCATATATTTT
TRBD2,TRBJ2-3,15,TRBV19,-,CASSPTSGRTDTQYF,TGTGCCAGTAGCCCTACTAGCGGGAGGACAGATACGCAGTATTTT
-,TRBJ1-5,15,TRBV19,once,CATQSTGGGDQPQHF,TGTGCCACCCAGTCGACGGGGGGAGGAGATCAGCCCCAGCATTTT
TRBD2,TRBJ2-5,13,TRBV29-1,-,CSVLSGSVGTQYF,TGCAGCGTTCTTAGCGGGAGTGTTGGGACCCAGTACTTC
-,TRBJ1-3,16,TRBV7-8,-,CASSPQTVNSGNTIYF,TGTGCCAGCAGCCCGCAGACAGTTAACTCTGGAAACACCATATATTTT
TRBD1,TRBJ2-3,14,TRBV4-1,-,CASSQTGATDTQYF,TGCGCCAGCAGCCAAACAGGGGCCACAGATACGCAGTATTTT
TRBD2,TRBJ2-2,15,TRBV29-1,-,CSVVGLAGSSGELFF,TGCAGCGTTGTCGGGCTAGCGGGATCATCCGGGGAGCTGTTTTTT
-,TRBJ2-3,15,TRBV4-3,-,CASSQDQVAGDTQYF,TGCGCCAGCAGCCAAGATCAAGTCGCAGGAGATACGCAGTATTTT
TRBD1,TRBJ2-7,14,TRBV5-1,-,CASSLEQGAYEQYF,TGCGCCAGCAGCTTGGAGCAGGGGGCTTACGAGCAGTACTTC
-,TRBJ2-7,13,TRBV29-1,-,CSVGDPGSYEQYF,TGCAGCGTGGGAGATCCCGGCTCCTACGAGCAGTACTTC
TRBD2,TRBJ2-7,13,TRBV2,-,CASVSGSSYEQYF,TGTGCCAGTGTTAGCGGGAGCTCCTACGAGCAGTACTTC
TRBD2,TRBJ2-3,13,TRBV25-1,-,CASRTSGTDTQYF,TGTGCCAGCAGGACTAGCGGCACAGATACGCAGTATTTT
-,TRBJ2-5,13,TRBV19,few,CASSPPRGETQYF,TGTGCCAGCTCGCCCCCCCGGGGGGAGACCCAGTACTTC
TRBD1,TRBJ1-1,15,TRBV5-1,-,CASRTSGTVNTEAFF,TGCGCCAGCAGGACATCCGGGACAGTGAACACTGAAGCTTTCTTT
TRBD2,TRBJ2-2,19,TRBV4-2,-,CASSRLAGGPPTGTGELFF,TGTGCCAGCAGCCGACTAGCGGGAGGTCCCCCTACGGGCACCGGGGAGCTGTTTTTT
TRBD2,TRBJ2-7,15,TRBV5-6,-,CASSALGGRNYEQYF,TGTGCCAGCAGCGCTCTGGGAGGGAGGAACTACGAGCAGTACTTC
TRBD1,TRBJ2-6,17,TRBV11-2,few,CASSSTTGGSVANVLTF,TGTGCCAGCAGCTCGACGACAGGGGGTTCTGTCGCCAACGTCCTGACTTTC
-,TRBJ2-1,15,TRBV14,-,CASSGLGQLNNEQFF,TGTGCCAGCAGTGGTCTTGGACAGCTTAACAATGAGCAGTTCTTC
TRBD2,TRBJ2-1,13,TRBV4-2,-,CASSRPGGGEEFF,TGTGCCAGCAGCCGACCAGGTGGGGGGGAGGAGTTCTTC
-,TRBJ2-2,16,TRBV15,-,CATSREGGSSPGELFF,TGTGCCACCAGCAGAGAGGGGGGTAGCAGTCCCGGGGAGCTGTTTTTT
-,TRBJ1-5,17,TRBV6-1,-,CASSASWTANSNQPQHF,TGTGCCAGCAGTGCCTCTTGGACAGCTAATAGCAATCAGCCCCAGCATTTT
-,TRBJ1-5,18,TRBV27,-,CASIICRRLKGSNQPQHF,TGTGCCAGCATCATATGCAGGAGGCTTAAAGGTAGCAATCAGCCCCAGCATTTT
-,TRBJ2-1,12,TRBV9,-,CASSVGGQEQFF,TGTGCCAGCAGCGTAGGTGGTCAGGAGCAGTTCTTC
-,TRBJ2-3,14,TRBV2,-,CASSGYASLGSQYF,TGTGCCAGCAGTGGGTATGCTAGCCTAGGTTCACAGTATTTT
TRBD1,TRBJ1-2,15,TRBV30,few,CAWSLRDRGWHGYTF,TGTGCCTGGAGCCTCCGGGACAGGGGATGGCATGGCTACACCTTC
-,TRBJ1-2,17,TRBV5-1,-,CASSLGGIKGRTYGYTF,TGCGCCAGCAGCTTGGGGGGTATTAAGGGGCGGACCTATGGCTACACCTTC
TRBD1,TRBJ1-1,14,TRBV11-2,-,CASSLSNRGTEAFF,TGTGCCAGCAGCTTGAGTAACAGGGGGACTGAAGCTTTCTTT
-,TRBJ1-4,18,TRBV4-3,-,CASSQDLGGSSQTEKLFF,TGCGCCAGCAGCCAAGATCTCGGGGGGAGTAGTCAGACTGAAAAACTGTTTTTT